This entry features one T cell receptor beta chain sequence. This clone occurred once. It has no known antigen specificity. No per-base quality is available; no much larger clone lies one base away. This sample is part of a study of neoadjuvant anti-PD-1 for oral cavity cancer (TCRdb year 2021). Study-wide context: Before undergoing curative-intent surgical resection, most patients got three to four biweekly nivolumab doses at 3 mg/kg. A fourth nivolumab dose was given around day 43 to patients without progression, and definitive surgical resection was performed in those patients on days 50-56. Under RECIST 1.1, a patient counted as a responder if showing complete response, partial response or stable disease, and as a non-responder if showing progression. The parent correlative cohort had 12 patients and a response rate of approximately 30%. Broader findings and caveats from the paper: Higher pretreatment blood TCRbeta clonality and lower post-treatment tumor TCRbeta clonality were correlated with higher pretreatment blood Treg/Th17 ratios. Greater tumor shrinkage was correlated with larger post-treatment sizes of preexisting intratumoral clones, suggesting that expansion of preexisting clones contributed to response. Only three patients per response group were included in the TCR analyses, and larger cohorts for validation were called for by the authors.

Taken with the paper, the label for time point translates to: before neoadjuvant nivolumab. Patients had been newly diagnosed with stage II-IVA oral cavity squamous cell carcinoma, and no prior systemic or radiation treatment had been given to the patients. Everyone in the cohort had locally advanced, HPV-negative oral cavity squamous cell carcinoma. The samples were drawn from a longitudinal correlative study tied to a single-arm phase II trial testing neoadjuvant nivolumab in oral cavity squamous cell carcinoma. Subject-matched pre- and post-treatment PBMCs and tumors from three responders and three non-responders underwent genomic DNA-based TCRbeta sequencing. The Maxwell RSC DNA from Tissue kit was used to isolate genomic DNA from tumor tissue. For survey sequencing of tumor libraries, mostly roughly 5 ug of input genomic DNA was used, and two replicates were run per sample. Following the manufacturer's instructions, the team built TCRbeta libraries using the immunoSEQ hsTCRbeta kit. An Illumina NovaSeq 6000 S4 flow cell was used to sequence the final libraries, which had first been combined to 3 nM. As for how the authors treated the data: Raw data preprocessing and quality control were performed with the immunoSEQ Analyzer. The analysis was limited to productive rearrangements, and each clonotype was defined by a unique CDR3 amino acid sequence. Using the R package tcR, the researchers computed the Gini-Simpson index as their estimate of repertoire clonality. Student's t test was used to compare Gini indices, and Pearson correlation was used to assess associations with tumor size change. The source is immuneACCESS, and TCRdb retained only in-frame sequences with V and J called. Part of the clones is not carried over; for the studies checked, unresolved V genes explain less than half of this, and the remainder is unexplained. D and trimming come from the DNA, and the V and J calls and clone size come from that table. The sample table records more than 4,500 clones; about 62% of these occur just once. The ten largest account for roughly 6.8% of the sample.

The sample consisted of tumor tissue, taken before nivolumab (anti-PD-1) treatment. This receptor was taken from a person aged 40-85 years with oral cavity squamous cell carcinoma.

The nucleotide sequence reads as follows: TGTGCCAGCAGTGCTTTGGGGGGGAACACTGAAGCTTTCTTT. Translated, it reads CASSALGGNTEAFF. The chain couples TRBV25-1 to TRBJ1-1; TRBD1 is possibly the D segment (5 matching bases). V gives up 4 bases and J gives up 1 base, and the segment between their germline ends measures 10 bases. CDR1 and CDR2 (MGHDK, SYGVNS) derive from the germline V gene. The CDR3 spans 14 residues, from the cysteine through the phenylalanine. Only the CDR3 DNA stays, 42 bases, in frame from base 1.